This T cell receptor (beta chain) was obtained from a study of radiotherapy plus CTLA-4 blockade in lung cancer. Study details: Objective responses arose in over 15% of patients, and about 32% experienced disease control.

Study findings and constraints: Researchers report tumor-derived TCR clones expanding in blood after radiotherapy plus ipilimumab.

Profiled with immunoSEQ multiplex PCR; TCRdb holds only in-frame clones, not every one. This table has tens of thousands of clones, approximately 74% appearing once. Per the germline V gene, CDR1 is SGHNT and CDR2 is YYREEE (reference sequence). CDR3 length: 15 amino acids. V lost 1 base to trimming and J lost 0 bases, with 10 bases between them. Patients with chemo-refractory metastatic non-small-cell lung cancer received focal radiation plus CTLA-4 blockade with ipilimumab. On this clone: The target antigen is unknown.

Sequencing used peripheral blood, obtained from a patient treated with radiotherapy plus ipilimumab. This TCR was recovered from a human donor with non-small cell lung cancer whose response to radiotherapy plus ipilimumab could not be evaluated. V and J are TRBV5-4 and TRBJ1-1; D might be TRBD1 (5 bases). CDR3 in amino acids: CASSLLTDLNTEAFF. The CDR3 DNA sequence: TGTGCCAGCAGCTTGCTGACAGATTTGAACACTGAAGCTTTCTTT.